These T cell receptor beta chains were read from a single sample in a study of shared clonotypes between healthy human individuals. Libraries were prepared by immunoSEQ multiplex PCR; TCRdb keeps only in-frame clonotypes and omits some of them. This table has approximately 640,000 clones, 80% to 95% appearing once. The material sequenced was memory CD8+ T cells from PBMCs. The receptors originated from a man younger than 30 in good health. Some clones in this sample may be carry-over from other donors' samples. CDR3s include the opening cysteine and the closing phenylalanine or tryptophan. D genes are given only for firm matches. Not every row has a clone size; where given, it reads once, few, many or a size class.

j_gene,abundance,v_gene,d_gene,CDR3aa,CDR3nt
TRBJ2-7,once,TRBV10-1,NA,CASSGTVTLTVPTEELDYEQYF,TGCGCCAGCAGTGGGACAGTAACCTTGACTGTCCCCACAGAGGAACTCGACTACGAGCAGTACTTC
TRBJ2-7,NA,TRBV5-4,TRBD2,CASSPGLAGPYEQYF,TGTGCCAGCAGCCCGGGACTAGCGGGACCCTACGAGCAGTACTTC
TRBJ1-6,NA,TRBV9,NA,CASNQGNSPLHF,TGTGCCAGCAACCAGGGAAATTCACCCCTCCACTTT
TRBJ2-6,NA,TRBV2,NA,CASSAWPGTVSSGANVLTF,TGTGCCAGCAGTGCTTGGCCCGGGACGGTTTCCTCTGGGGCCAACGTCCTGACTTTC
TRBJ1-2,NA,TRBV7-8,NA,CASSLALSAGDGYTF,TGTGCCAGCAGCTTAGCGCTCTCGGCAGGGGATGGCTACACCTTC
TRBJ2-7,NA,TRBV4-1,TRBD1,CASSPRGGQLYEQYF,TGCGCCAGCAGCCCTCGTGGGGGACAGCTCTACGAGCAGTACTTC
TRBJ2-7,NA,TRBV11-2,TRBD2,CASSAGLAGGPRRGGEQYF,TGTGCCAGCAGCGCGGGACTAGCGGGAGGGCCCCGAAGGGGTGGCGAGCAGTACTTC
TRBJ2-7,NA,TRBV7-9,TRBD1,CASSLFGGQGDEQYF,TGTGCCAGCAGCTTGTTTGGCGGGCAGGGGGACGAGCAGTACTTC
TRBJ2-1,NA,TRBV6-4,NA,CASSEGLLLNEQFF,TGTGCCAGCAGTGAGGGACTCCTTCTCAATGAGCAGTTCTTC
TRBJ2-1,NA,TRBV9,TRBD1,CASSTGGTSYNEQFF,TGTGCCAGCAGTACAGGGGGTACCTCCTACAATGAGCAGTTCTTC
TRBJ1-2,few,TRBV13,NA,CASSLKGDYGYTF,TGTGCCAGCAGCTTAAAGGGGGACTATGGCTACACCTTC
TRBJ2-4,NA,TRBV6-5,NA,CASSYPQTLAKNIQYF,TGTGCCAGCAGTTACCCTCAGACCTTAGCCAAAAACATTCAGTACTTC
TRBJ2-5,NA,TRBV4-1,NA,CASSQAGEETQYF,TGCGCCAGCAGCCAAGCAGGGGAAGAGACCCAGTACTTC
TRBJ2-1,NA,TRBV6-6,NA,CASSNAREPRHNEQFF,TGTGCCAGCAGCAACGCCAGGGAGCCCCGACACAATGAGCAGTTCTTC
TRBJ2-1,NA,TRBV10-3,NA,CAISEFSGGRKDEQFF,TGTGCCATCAGTGAATTTAGCGGCGGTCGAAAGGATGAGCAGTTCTTC
TRBJ1-2,NA,TRBV29-1,NA,CSVRTTYGYTF,TGCAGCGTCAGGACAACCTATGGCTACACCTTC
TRBJ2-7,NA,TRBV4-3,NA,CASSQGLGITYEQYF,TGCGCCAGCAGCCAAGGGCTAGGGATCACCTACGAGCAGTACTTC
TRBJ2-7,NA,TRBV14,NA,CASSPWTATYEQYF,TGTGCCAGCAGCCCTTGGACAGCCACCTACGAGCAGTACTTC
TRBJ2-3,once,TRBV4-1,NA,CASSPPSSLTQYF,TGCGCCAGCAGCCCCCCAAGTAGCCTTACGCAGTATTTT
TRBJ1-3,NA,TRBV29-1,NA,CSVEPGGAGNTIYF,TGCAGCGTTGAGCCGGGGGGAGCTGGAAACACCATATATTTT
TRBJ1-1,NA,TRBV15,NA,CATSRDSSGTNTEAFF,TGTGCCACCAGCAGAGATTCCTCAGGAACTAACACTGAAGCTTTCTTT
TRBJ2-7,NA,TRBV29-1,TRBD2,CSVVGLAESDEQYF,TGCAGCGTTGTCGGGCTAGCGGAGTCGGACGAGCAGTACTTC
TRBJ2-5,NA,TRBV5-1,NA,CASSRSSLGETQYF,TGCGCCAGCAGCCGTTCTTCACTCGGGGAGACCCAGTACTTC
TRBJ2-1,NA,TRBV6-6,NA,CASSYPPSGVDEQFF,TGTGCCAGCAGTTATCCCCCCTCAGGGGTCGATGAGCAGTTCTTC
TRBJ2-3,NA,TRBV9,NA,CASSVEGLAGTDTQYF,TGTGCCAGCAGCGTAGAGGGGCTAGCCGGCACAGATACGCAGTATTTT
TRBJ1-4,NA,TRBV15,TRBD1,CATSRDSLGQGLNEKLFF,TGTGCCACCAGCAGAGATAGTTTAGGACAGGGCCTTAATGAAAAACTGTTTTTT
TRBJ2-3,NA,TRBV7-9,NA,CASSQEHTDTQYF,TGTGCCAGCAGCCAAGAACACACAGATACGCAGTATTTT
TRBJ1-1,once,TRBV28,NA,CASSFGDEAFF,TGTGCCAGCAGTTTTGGGGATGAAGCTTTCTTT
TRBJ2-3,NA,TRBV28,TRBD2,CASSVTSGSITADTQYF,TGTGCCAGTTCTGTGACTAGCGGGAGTATAACCGCAGATACGCAGTATTTT
TRBJ2-7,NA,TRBV19,NA,CASSPWTGYEQYF,TGTGCCAGTAGCCCCTGGACTGGCTACGAGCAGTACTTC
TRBJ2-1,NA,TRBV28,TRBD2,CASSLGLLAGSEQFF,TGTGCCAGCAGTTTAGGGTTATTAGCGGGATCGGAGCAGTTCTTC
TRBJ2-3,NA,TRBV4-2,TRBD2,CASSLLSSGRTDTQYF,TGTGCCAGCAGCCTTCTCTCTAGCGGGAGAACAGATACGCAGTATTTT
TRBJ1-5,NA,TRBV7-9,NA,CASSSLTGSNQPQHF,TGTGCCAGCAGCTCCCTTACAGGGAGCAATCAGCCCCAGCATTTT
TRBJ2-7,once,TRBV6-1,NA,CASSEEGGGAYEQYF,TGTGCCAGCAGTGAAGAAGGAGGGGGCGCCTACGAGCAGTACTTC
TRBJ2-7,NA,TRBV5-4,TRBD1,CASSDRDSLYEQYF,TGTGCCAGCAGCGACCGGGACAGCCTCTACGAGCAGTACTTC
TRBJ2-7,once,TRBV13,NA,CASSLVGTRYEQYF,TGTGCCAGCAGCTTAGTGGGGACCCGCTACGAGCAGTACTTC
TRBJ1-5,once,TRBV28,NA,CASSLEGLGNQPQHF,TGTGCCAGCAGTTTGGAGGGGCTGGGCAATCAGCCCCAGCATTTT